This T cell receptor (beta chain) was found in a study of T cells in Graves' hyperthyroidism and ophthalmopathy. RNA transcripts provided the source from which TCR beta CDR3 regions were amplified. Initially, a first-round RT-PCR of the TCR CDR3 employed the HTBI primer set. TCRdb re-analysed the multiplex PCR reads in MiXCR, keeping a single row per CDR3 protein. The data hold 500,000 to 600,000 distinct CDR3 sequences, with approximately 49% observed a single time. This clonotype came up many times. With 6 bases removed from V and 4 bases from J, the gap between germline ends came to 13 bases. CDR1 is SGHAT, CDR2 FQNNGV, per germline. This CDR3 is built from 14 residues.

Sequencing input: peripheral blood or thyroid tissue (not recorded which). This chain joins TRBV11-2 and TRBJ1-3, with a tentative D call TRBD1 (5 bases). The clonotype comes from an adult woman with Graves' disease, either hyperthyroidism or ophthalmopathy (not recorded which). The DNA of the CDR3 is TGTGCCAGCAGGGGGGTGCGGAGAGGAAACACCATATATTTT. Its protein product is CASRGVRRGNTIYF.